This TCR beta chain was retrieved from a study of cytomegalovirus exposure and HLA in healthy donors. Remarks on this clone: Its antigen is unidentified.

PCR used 60 Vbeta primers and 13 Jbeta primers. Data came from immunoSEQ multiplex PCR; TCRdb stores just in-frame clones and leaves some out. The table shows around 100,000 clones, with 84% occurring only once. The germline CDR1 and CDR2 sequences are GTSNPN and SVGIG (reference sequence). Trimming pared 0 bases from V and 0 bases from J, leaving 7 bases between. The CDR3 is 14 residues long. Broader study findings: In a later analysis, at a false discovery rate of 0.05, over 15,000 TCR beta sequences were associated with HLA alleles. Productive status was seen about 90% or about 30% of the time for most TCR beta V segments in an earlier analysis.

The chain joins TRBV30 to TRBJ2-3; D is unclear. What was sequenced was PBMCs. The receptor was derived from a man younger than 35 in good health and CMV-seronegative. The CDR3 region is CAWSVLGSTDTQYF. For the CDR3, the DNA is TGTGCCTGGAGTGTACTCGGTAGCACAGATACGCAGTATTTT.